This T cell receptor beta chain came from a study of blood T cell repertoires in COVID-19. About the research overall: PBMCs, B-cell-depleted T cells, or T cells provided the cDNA or gDNA that made up the material.

Sequencing used immunoSEQ multiplex PCR; TCRdb keeps in-frame clones, though not all of them. Of around 78,000 clones listed, 80% to 90% were seen once; the top ten hold 25% to 30%. Trimming cost V 6 bases and J 2 bases; bases outside gene matches: 5. This CDR3 spans 14 amino acids. CDR1 is SEHNR and CDR2 is FQNEAQ in the germline V gene (reference sequence). The sequence was collected from a man aged 45 to 65 with active or convalescent COVID-19. V usage is TRBV7-9 and J usage is TRBJ2-3, with TRBD2 matching over 7 bases. The sequenced sample was peripheral blood. The CDR3 spells CASRLLASTDTQYF. The DNA of the CDR3 is TGTGCCAGCAGGCTACTAGCGTCCACAGATACGCAGTATTTT. Looking up the rest from reference TRBV7-9 and TRBJ2-3 gives the full variable domain: DTGVSQNPRHKITKRGQNVTFRCDPISEHNRLYWYRQTLGQGPEFLTYFQNEAQLEKSRLLSDRFSAERPKGSFSTLEIQRTEQGDSAMYLCASRLLASTDTQYFGPGTRLTVL.